A single sample is the source of the 17 T cell receptor beta chains below, sequenced in a study of tissue T cells after allogeneic stem cell transplantation. The method was immunoSEQ multiplex PCR; TCRdb's version includes in-frame clones alone and lacks a portion of them. The sample carries 48,000 or so clones, nearly 75% recorded once. The material sequenced was sorted cells pooled from one or two spleens. These receptors were taken from a pool of C57BL/6 mice in good health.

This clone has just a few counts. Gene and germline names: mouse. The read ends 1 residue early relative to the CDR3; the germline J gene fills the gap. The chain carries TRBV2 and TRBJ2-3; 11 bases are a match to TRBD2. V was clipped by 5 bases and J by 0 bases; unmatched bases: 1. Per germline, CDR1 LGHNA and CDR2 YSYQKL. The CDR3 loop spans 15 amino acids. The sequenced part of the CDR3 DNA is TGTGCCAGCAGCGGGACTGGGGGTAGTGCAGAAACGCTGTAT. Its protein is CASSGTGGSAETLY. The full CDR3 sequence reads CASSGTGGSAETLYF.

About this clone: Each gene name is a mouse one. Read sequence stops 1 residue before the CDR3 end, and the germline J gene provides the missing end. This chain connects TRBV2 to TRBJ1-6; TRBD1 matches at 8 bases. TRBJ1-6 is assigned to the ORF class and has an uncertain function. The V and J ends lost 0 bases and 12 bases, in that order; junction bases with no gene match: 7. Germline CDR1 LGHNA, CDR2 YSYQKL. This CDR3 contains 15 residues. The CDR3 DNA, read in part, is TGTGCCAGCAGCCAAGAGGGCCAGGGGGCTTTGCCCCTCTAC. It translates to CASSQEGQGALPLY. The whole CDR3 reads CASSQEGQGALPLYF.

Notes on this clone: Gene names follow the mouse nomenclature. The sequenced fragment ends 1 residue before the CDR3 boundary, so the rest is inferred from the germline J gene. This chain links TRBV16 with TRBJ2-1; unclear D gene. Deletions cut 1 base from V and 7 bases from J, with 8 bases between. The CDR3 consists of 13 residues. The germline V gene has CDR1 SGHSA and CDR2 FRNQAP. CDR3 residues: CASSLGGGAEQFF. The sequenced part of the CDR3 DNA is TGTGCAAGCAGCTTAGGGGGAGGCGCTGAGCAGTTC.

Comments on this clone: The gene names given are mouse names. Coverage ceases 1 residue before the CDR3 finishes, and the germline J gene fills in the end. The chain is built from TRBV20 and TRBJ2-7, with 7 bases fitting TRBD2. This CDR3 comprises 14 residues. Trimming removed 3 bases from V and 0 bases from J; junction bases left unmatched: 5. Per germline, CDR1 GFQATS and CDR2 STVNSAI. CDR3 sequence reads: CGASWGRSSYEQYF. The sequenced CDR3 bases are TGTGGTGCTAGCTGGGGGAGGAGCTCCTATGAACAGTAC.

This clone has only a few counts. Genes and germline come from the mouse. The CDR3 end is not reached by the read, which stops 1 residue before it; the germline J gene fills it in. V usage is TRBV12-1 and J usage is TRBJ2-7, with D tentatively TRBD1 or TRBD2 (6 bases each). The CDR3 is 14 residues long. Looked up from germline, CDR1 is SGHSN and CDR2 is HYEKVE. Deletions cut 0 bases from V and 2 bases from J, with 10 bases between. The CDR3 DNA, read in part, is TGTGCCAGCTCTCTCGAGTGGGGGCCCTATGAACAGTAC. Translating gives CASSLEWGPYEQY. In full, the CDR3 is CASSLEWGPYEQYF. Combining the CDR3 with reference TRBV12-1 and TRBJ2-7 gives the whole variable domain DSGVVQSPRHIIKEKGGRSVLTCIPISGHSNVVWYQQTLGKELKFLIQHYEKVERDKGFLPSRFSVQQFDDYHSEMNMSALELEDSAMYFCASSLEWGPYEQYFGPGTRLTVL.

For this clone: Gene names are mouse gene names. Read coverage stops 1 residue before the CDR3 terminus; the germline J gene supplies the remainder. The chain couples TRBV14 to TRBJ2-7; 9 positions agree with TRBD2. Germline V lookup: CDR1 SGHDT, CDR2 FRDEAV. V was clipped by 5 bases and J by 0 bases; unmatched bases: 9. The CDR3 sequence is 16 residues long. This CDR3 reads CASRRDWGRGSYEQYF. The covered CDR3 bases are TGTGCCAGCAGGCGTGACTGGGGGAGGGGCTCCTATGAACAGTAC.

This clone was observed a single time. Gene names refer to mouse genes. The sequenced fragment ends 1 residue before the CDR3 boundary, so the rest is inferred from the germline J gene. This rearrangement joins TRBV29 to TRBJ2-2, with D uncertain. Germline values: CDR1 MSHET, CDR2 SYDVDS. Trimming shortened V by 5 bases and J by 4 bases, and 5 bases separated the two germline ends. The CDR3 totals 12 residues. CDR3 loop: CASSPVTGQLYF. CDR3 DNA (partial): TGTGCTAGCAGTCCGGTCACCGGGCAGCTCTAC.

On this clone itself: Gene names and germline match the mouse. The sequenced fragment ends 1 residue before the CDR3 boundary, so the rest is inferred from the germline J gene. The chain has TRBV19 and TRBJ1-6, with no clear D. TRBJ1-6 is treated as an ORF (open reading frame) with a function not yet certain. The V gene lost 2 bases and the J gene lost 0 bases, with 6 bases spanning the gap. Germline V gene lookup returns CDR1 FNHDT and CDR2 SITEND (reference sequence). The CDR3 loop spans 15 amino acids. CDR3 DNA, as far as it was read: TGTGCCAGCAGTATGAAGAGTTCCTATAATTCGCCCCTCTAC. Its translation: CASSMKSSYNSPLY. The entire CDR3 sequence reads CASSMKSSYNSPLYF.

As concerns this clone: The gene names given are mouse names. The read falls 1 residue short of the CDR3 end, and the missing part is taken from the germline J gene. The gene calls are TRBV1 and TRBJ2-3, with 8 bases matching TRBD2. The junction had 6 bases not matched to a gene; V was cut back by 1 base and J by 0 bases. Looked up from germline, CDR1 is NSQYPW and CDR2 is LRSPGD (reference sequence). The CDR3 extends over 17 amino acids. This CDR3 is CTCSAGLGGTSAETLYF. The DNA read from the CDR3 is TGCACCTGCAGTGCAGGGCTGGGGGGAACTAGTGCAGAAACGCTGTAT.

Only one count was recorded for this clone. Here the gene names and germline are mouse. The read is 1 residue too short to cover the CDR3 end, so that end is filled in from the germline J gene. The V gene is TRBV13-1, the J gene TRBJ2-5; the D gene is possibly TRBD1 (5 bases). V was shortened by 2 bases and J by 3 bases, with 7 bases between the two germline ends. CDR1 is NSHNY and CDR2 is SYGAGN in the germline V gene. The CDR3 loop spans 13 amino acids. CDR3 DNA (partial): TGTGCCAGCAGTGAGCGACAGCAAGACACCCAGTAC. The encoded protein is CASSERQQDTQY. The entire CDR3 protein is CASSERQQDTQYF.

This clone was found once. Mouse names are used for the genes. The read is 1 residue too short to cover the CDR3 end, so that end is filled in from the germline J gene. The rearrangement uses TRBV5 and TRBJ2-4, with D maybe TRBD1 (5 bases). Trimming took off 1 base at V and 0 bases at J, with 8 bases between the two ends. This CDR3 region has 15 residues. Germline lookup yields CDR1 LGHNA and CDR2 YNLKQL (reference sequence). Here the CDR3 reads CASSQGTTSQNTLYF. CDR3 bases read: TGTGCCAGCAGCCAAGGGACAACTAGTCAAAACACCTTGTAC.

Turning to this clone: Gene names and germline match the mouse. The sequenced fragment ends 1 residue before the CDR3 boundary, so the rest is inferred from the germline J gene. V and J are TRBV31 and TRBJ2-5; 11 nucleotides line up with TRBD1. Germline V gene lookup returns CDR1 GKSSPN and CDR2 SITVG. This CDR3 region has 14 residues. V lost 2 bases, J lost 5 bases, and 3 bases stayed unmatched. The covered CDR3 bases are TGTGCCTGGAGTGGGACAGGGGGAGGAGACACCCAGTAC. It codes for CAWSGTGGGDTQY. The whole CDR3 sequence reads CAWSGTGGGDTQYF.

Details on this clone: The gene names here belong to mouse. The sequenced fragment ends 1 residue before the CDR3 boundary, so the rest is inferred from the germline J gene. The chain employs TRBV13-2 and TRBJ1-1; D is possibly TRBD1 (6 bases). The germline CDR1 and CDR2 sequences are NNHNN and SYGAGS (reference sequence). V lost 1 base and J lost 0, with 13 bases in between. The CDR3 covers 16 residues. CDR3 DNA, as far as it was read: TGTGCCAGCGGTGATCTAACAGGGATTCCAAACACAGAAGTCTTC. It encodes CASGDLTGIPNTEVF. The entire CDR3 is CASGDLTGIPNTEVFF.

Points on this clone: The gene names here belong to mouse. The CDR3 goes on 1 residue after the read ends, and that part is filled in from the germline J gene. V gene TRBV13-2 combines with J gene TRBJ1-3; tentatively, D is TRBD1 (5 bases). Trimming cost V 5 bases and J 0 bases, with 12 bases left between them. Germline V gene lookup returns CDR1 NNHNN and CDR2 SYGAGS (reference sequence). The CDR3 consists of 15 residues. The part of the CDR3 DNA that was read is TGTGCCAGCGGGGCTAAGGGGTTTTCTGGAAATACGCTCTAT. It translates to CASGAKGFSGNTLY. The complete CDR3 protein is CASGAKGFSGNTLYF.

With regard to this clone: The germline and genes are mouse ones. The read ends 1 residue before the CDR3 terminus; that terminus is restored from the germline J gene. This sequence joins TRBV13-2 and TRBJ1-2; 7 nucleotides line up with TRBD1. The CDR3 has 13 residues. Germline CDR1 NNHNN, CDR2 SYGAGS (reference sequence). The junction had 1 base not matched to a gene; V was cut back by 0 bases and J by 5 bases. The CDR3 sequence is CASGDAGGSDYTF. The DNA read from the CDR3 is TGTGCCAGCGGTGATGCAGGGGGATCCGACTACACC.

A note on this clone: The gene names here belong to mouse. The CDR3 end falls 1 residue outside the read, so it is completed with the germline J gene. This chain uses TRBV13-3 with TRBJ1-1, with TRBD1 matching 8 bases. In germline, CDR1 is NNHDY, CDR2 SYVADS. This CDR3 comprises 13 residues. Trimming cost V 3 bases and J 3 bases; bases outside gene matches: 1. This CDR3 reads CASSAGGHTEVFF. The sequenced CDR3 bases are TGTGCCAGCAGTGCAGGGGGCCACACAGAAGTCTTC.

Details on this clone: Genes and germline come from the mouse. The read gets to within 1 residue of the CDR3 end, and the germline J gene fills in the rest. The chain recombines TRBV2 with TRBJ2-5, with a possible D match to TRBD1 (6 bases). CDR1 is LGHNA and CDR2 is YSYQKL in the germline V gene. This CDR3 is built from 15 residues. Trimming pared 0 bases from V and 5 bases from J, leaving 12 bases between. The CDR3 bases that were read are TGTGCCAGCAGCCAAGATAGGGACACTCGAGACACCCAGTAC. Amino acid sequence: CASSQDRDTRDTQY. The full-length CDR3 reads as CASSQDRDTRDTQYF.